One sample yielded the 28 T cell receptor beta chains listed below, sequenced in a study of cytomegalovirus exposure and HLA in healthy donors (dated by TCRdb to 2015 to 2018). The receptor library was made with the immunoSEQ multiplex PCR assay. A mixture of 60 forward primers for TCR Vbeta segments and 13 reverse primers for TCR Jbeta segments was used in the multiplex PCR. This is the immuneACCESS table as TCRdb keeps it, with only in-frame sequences that have V and J called. A part of the clones is gone; compared with another copy, unresolved V genes explain less than half, and the rest is unexplained. The table for this sample shows tens of thousands of clones. The ten largest clonotypes hold approximately 2.9% of the sample. Sequencing was performed on PBMCs. These TCRs come from a woman in her 30s in good health and CMV-seropositive.

This chain joins TRBV7-2 and TRBJ2-2; perhaps TRBD2 as D (7 bases). The CDR3 loop spans 15 amino acids. V was clipped by 6 bases and J by 4 bases, with 15 bases between them. Germline CDR1 and CDR2: SGHTA and FQGNSA. The CDR3 DNA sequence: TGTGCCAGCAGATGGGGGGGGCCGGGCACCGGGGAGCTGTTTTTT. This codes for CASRWGGPGTGELFF. Full variable domain (rest looked up from reference TRBV7-2 and TRBJ2-2): GAGVSQSPSNKVTEKGKDVELRCDPISGHTALYWYRQSLGQGLEFLIYFQGNSAPDKSGLPSDRFSAERTGGSVSTLTIQRTQQEDSAVYLCASRWGGPGTGELFFGEGSRLTVL.

Here the CDR3 DNA reads TGTGCCAGCAGCTTGGAGACAGGTCGGGGCTACAATGAGCAGTTCTTC. Its translation: CASSLETGRGYNEQFF. The chain recombines TRBV7-8 with TRBJ2-1, with D maybe TRBD1 (6 bases). Germline V lookup: CDR1 SGHVS, CDR2 FQNEAQ. The CDR3 extends over 16 amino acids. Trimming removed 3 bases at V and 3 bases at J, with 15 bases between.

This sequence joins TRBV5-4 and TRBJ1-4, with 8 bases identical to TRBD1. V lost 4 bases and J lost 3; bases outside the gene matches: 8. Germline assignment: CDR1 SGHNT and CDR2 YYREEE (reference sequence). The CDR3 spans 16 residues. The CDR3, as DNA: TGTGCCAGCAGCCCCGGACAGGGTATAGCTAATGAAAAACTGTTTTTT. Translation gives CASSPGQGIANEKLFF.

This chain links TRBV5-6 with TRBJ1-3, with TRBD1 matching 11 bases. The CDR3 extends over 15 amino acids. V was clipped by 4 bases and J by 4 bases; unmatched bases: 4. Germline V gene sequence: CDR1 SGHDT, CDR2 YYEEEE. This chain's CDR3 is CASSPDRGPGNTIYF. The CDR3 bases are TGTGCCAGCAGCCCGGACAGGGGGCCGGGAAACACCATATATTTT.

The genes are TRBV2 and TRBJ1-2, with a weak D call TRBD1 (6 bases). The CDR3 has 13 residues. Germline V gene data show CDR1 as SNHLY and CDR2 as FYNNEI. V lost 6 bases to trimming and J lost 6 bases, with 14 bases between them. CDR3 protein: CASRLQGEDGYTF. The CDR3 DNA is TGTGCCAGCAGGTTACAGGGAGAGGATGGCTACACCTTC. Using reference TRBV2 and TRBJ1-2 for the parts outside the CDR3, the full variable domain is EPEVTQTPSHQVTQMGQEVILRCVPISNHLYFYWYRQILGQKVEFLVSFYNNEISEKSEIFDDQFSVERPDGSNFTLKIRSTKLEDSAMYFCASRLQGEDGYTFGSGTRLTVV.

The chain joins TRBV6-1 to TRBJ1-3; D gene uncertain. Trimming shortened V by 2 bases and J by 0 bases, and 8 bases separated the two germline ends. Germline V gene data show CDR1 as MNHNS and CDR2 as SASEGT. This CDR3 spans 15 amino acids. The chain's CDR3 is CASSEKRASGNTIYF. Here the CDR3 DNA reads TGTGCCAGCAGTGAAAAACGAGCCTCTGGAAACACCATATATTTT.

This chain joins TRBV27 and TRBJ2-1, with D tentatively TRBD1 (6 bases). The CDR3 is made up of 15 amino acids. CDR1 is MNHEY and CDR2 is SMNVEV in the germline V gene (reference sequence). V lost 6 bases to trimming and J lost 4 bases, with 16 bases between them. CDR3 protein: CASRIASTGYNEQFF. In DNA form, the CDR3 reads TGTGCCAGCAGAATCGCAAGCACAGGGTACAATGAGCAGTTCTTC.

The V gene is TRBV5-6, the J gene TRBJ1-1; TRBD1 is a possible D gene (6 bases). The V and J ends lost 7 bases and 0 bases respectively, with 7 bases between them. In germline, CDR1 is SGHDT, CDR2 YYEEEE. This CDR3 region has 12 residues. The CDR3 protein is CASWDMNTEAFF. The CDR3 DNA is TGTGCCAGCTGGGACATGAACACTGAAGCTTTCTTT.

This chain uses TRBV18 with TRBJ2-7, with 8 positions matching TRBD2. V lost 6 bases, J lost 4 bases, and 11 bases stayed unmatched. The CDR3 is 15 amino acids. Germline V gene sequence: CDR1 KGHSH, CDR2 LQKENI. The DNA for the CDR3 is TGTGCCAGCTCTGACGGCGGGGGGTTTTCTTACGAGCAGTACTTC. This encodes CASSDGGGFSYEQYF. Full variable domain (missing parts from reference TRBV18 and TRBJ2-7): NAGVMQNPRHLVRRRGQEARLRCSPMKGHSHVYWYRQLPEEGLKFMVYLQKENIIDESGMPKERFSAEFPKEGPSILRIQQVVRGDSAAYFCASSDGGGFSYEQYFGPGTRLTVT.

This chain uses TRBV7-9 with TRBJ1-1, with D possibly TRBD1 on 6 matching bases. This CDR3 is 14 amino acids long. V lost 5 bases and J lost 0, with 10 bases in between. Germline CDR1 reads SEHNR; CDR2 reads FQNEAQ (reference sequence). The CDR3 nucleotides read TGTGCCAGCAGCAAGGGGGACCTGAACACTGAAGCTTTCTTT. Its translation: CASSKGDLNTEAFF.

The gene calls are TRBV19 and TRBJ1-2; D gene uncertain. V was clipped by 5 bases and J by 1 base, with 14 bases between them. Looked up from germline, CDR1 is LNHDA and CDR2 is SQIVND (reference sequence). The CDR3 runs 15 residues. The CDR3 spells CASSPRAEYNYGYTF. The CDR3 region has the DNA TGTGCCAGTAGTCCGCGGGCAGAATATAACTATGGCTACACCTTC.

The V gene is TRBV4-1, the J gene TRBJ2-3; 10 bases are a match to TRBD1. V was clipped by 4 bases and J by 0 bases; unmatched bases: 13. The CDR3 runs 19 residues. The V gene's germline CDR1 is MGHRA and CDR2 YSYEKL. CDR3 in amino acids: CASSRDRGTYRSSTDTQYF. For the CDR3, the DNA is TGCGCCAGCAGCCGGGACAGGGGTACTTATCGATCTAGCACAGATACGCAGTATTTT.

This chain uses TRBV18 with TRBJ2-2, with TRBD1 matching over 7 bases. Germline V gene data show CDR1 as KGHSH and CDR2 as LQKENI. CDR3 length: 16 amino acids. Trimming removed 3 bases from V and 2 bases from J; junction bases left unmatched: 6. CDR3 in DNA: TGTGCCAGCTCACCGACAGGGTCCGCTAACACCGGGGAGCTGTTTTTT. Its translation is CASSPTGSANTGELFF.

The chain is built from TRBV5-6 and TRBJ1-5; TRBD1 matches at 7 bases. CDR3 length: 14 amino acids. The germline CDR1 and CDR2 sequences are SGHDT and YYEEEE. V lost 2 bases, J lost 5 bases, and 4 bases stayed unmatched. The CDR3 coding sequence is TGTGCCAGCAGCTTTGGACAGGAGGATCAGCCCCAGCATTTT. This sequence encodes CASSFGQEDQPQHF.

V is TRBV7-6 and J is TRBJ2-2; 7 bases map to TRBD1. V trimming: 1 base; J trimming: 3 bases; junction bases outside the gene matches: 2. The CDR3 extends over 15 amino acids. Germline lookup yields CDR1 SGHVS and CDR2 FNYEAQ. Here the CDR3 DNA reads TGTGCCAGCAGCTTAGAGGGGGCGGACACCGGGGAGCTGTTTTTT. The encoded protein is CASSLEGADTGELFF.

This rearrangement joins TRBV30 to TRBJ1-1; D is ambiguous. This CDR3 region has 12 residues. Trimming removed 1 base at V and 3 bases at J, with 6 bases between. Germline CDR1 GTSNPN, CDR2 SVGIG (reference sequence). The CDR3 sequence is CAWSDGDTEAFF. In DNA form, the CDR3 reads TGTGCCTGGAGTGACGGGGACACTGAAGCTTTCTTT.

Comment on this clone: Other DNA sequences in the sample encode the same CDR3. The chain couples TRBV11-3 to TRBJ1-2, with a possible D match to TRBD1 (5 bases). Per germline, CDR1 SGHNT and CDR2 YENEEA. V gave up 1 base and J gave up 8 bases, with 14 bases separating them. CDR3 length equals 14 residues. The CDR3 DNA sequence: TGTGCCAGCAGCTTAGTCCAGGGTGTGGGCGGCTACACCTTC. Amino acid sequence: CASSLVQGVGGYTF.

This sequence joins TRBV10-3 and TRBJ2-1; 8 bases are a match to TRBD1. The CDR3 totals 15 residues. The junction had 8 bases not matched to a gene; V was cut back by 4 bases and J by 6 bases. Germline lookup yields CDR1 ENHRY and CDR2 SYGVKD. The chain's CDR3 is CAISADQGASNEQFF. Written as DNA, the CDR3 is TGTGCCATCAGTGCGGACCAGGGGGCTAGCAATGAGCAGTTCTTC.

The V gene is TRBV28, the J gene TRBJ1-2; D gene ambiguous. The V gene lost 6 bases and the J gene lost 4 bases, with 6 bases spanning the gap. This CDR3 contains 11 residues. Germline-derived CDR1 and CDR2 are MDHEN and SYDVKM. The CDR3 region has the DNA TGTGCCAGCAGGGCAGGCTATGGCTACACCTTC. It codes for CASRAGYGYTF.

The chain uses TRBV7-6 and TRBJ2-5, with 7 bases that match TRBD1. CDR3 length: 14 amino acids. Germline V lookup: CDR1 SGHVS, CDR2 FNYEAQ. V was clipped by 2 bases and J by 3 bases; unmatched bases: 3. CDR3 sequence (DNA): TGTGCCAGCAGCTTATCTCAGGGGGAAGAGACCCAGTACTTC. Translated: CASSLSQGEETQYF.

This rearrangement joins TRBV29-1 to TRBJ2-3; 8 nucleotides agree with TRBD2. The germline V gene has CDR1 SQVTM and CDR2 ANQGSEA. CDR3 length: 14 residues. The J segment lost 0 bases and the V segment lost 5 bases, leaving 4 bases of the junction unmatched. The CDR3 DNA sequence: TGCAGCGTTTTAGGCGGGGGGAGCACAGATACGCAGTATTTT. As protein: CSVLGGGSTDTQYF.

The rearrangement uses TRBV18 and TRBJ1-5; maybe TRBD1 (5 bases). Germline V gives CDR1 KGHSH, CDR2 LQKENI. The CDR3 loop spans 13 amino acids. Trimming pared 1 base from V and 7 bases from J, leaving 8 bases between. The CDR3 here is CASSPRRTQPQHF. The CDR3 DNA reads as TGTGCCAGCTCACCACGCCGGACACAGCCCCAGCATTTT. Drawing the rest from reference TRBV18 and TRBJ1-5, the complete variable domain is NAGVMQNPRHLVRRRGQEARLRCSPMKGHSHVYWYRQLPEEGLKFMVYLQKENIIDESGMPKERFSAEFPKEGPSILRIQQVVRGDSAAYFCASSPRRTQPQHFGDGTRLSIL.

The rearrangement links TRBV6-1 to TRBJ2-7, with D tentatively TRBD1 (5 bases). V was clipped by 4 bases and J by 2 bases, with 9 bases between them. Germline CDR1 MNHNS, CDR2 SASEGT. There are 13 residues in the CDR3. The CDR3 DNA reads TGTGCCAGCAGTGGAGACAGTACCTACGAGCAGTACTTC. This sequence encodes CASSGDSTYEQYF.

The rearrangement joins TRBV6-1 to TRBJ2-3, with TRBD1 matching over 9 bases. This CDR3 has 17 residues. The J segment lost 6 bases and the V segment lost 4 bases, leaving 14 bases of the junction unmatched. Germline V gene sequence: CDR1 MNHNS, CDR2 SASEGT. CDR3: CASSGVGQGSLFDTQYF. Written as DNA, the CDR3 is TGTGCCAGCAGTGGCGTGGGACAGGGCAGTTTGTTTGATACGCAGTATTTT.

Comment on this clone: At one of its ends the junction is not consistent with the germline gene, which may arise from a read error. This chain connects TRBV5-4 to TRBJ2-7; 8 positions agree with TRBD1. CDR3 length: 13 residues. CDR1 is SGHNT and CDR2 is YYREEE in the germline V gene (reference sequence). The CDR3, as DNA: TGTGCAAGCACGTCAGGGGGCACCTACGAGCAGTACTTC. This gives the protein CASTSGGTYEQYF.

About this clone itself: Distinct nucleotide sequences in the sample also encode this CDR3. Here the CDR3 reads CASSISRGTEAFF. The CDR3 DNA is TGTGCCAGTAGTATTTCTAGGGGCACTGAAGCTTTCTTT. The chain links TRBV19 to TRBJ1-1; possibly TRBD1 for D (5 bases). Germline V CDR1 and CDR2: LNHDA, SQIVND (reference sequence). V shed 3 bases and J shed 4 bases, with 9 bases lying between them. The CDR3 contains 13 residues. The full variable domain, its missing parts supplied by reference TRBV19 and TRBJ1-1, is DGGITQSPKYLFRKEGQNVTLSCEQNLNHDAMYWYRQDPGQGLRLIYYSQIVNDFQKGDIAEGYSVSREKKESFPLTVTSAQKNPTAFYLCASSISRGTEAFFGQGTRLTVV.

The chain couples TRBV7-6 to TRBJ2-1; 8 bases are shared with TRBD2. Germline loops: CDR1 SGHVS, CDR2 FNYEAQ. The length of the CDR3 is 14 residues. V shed 6 bases, J shed 9 bases, and the junction held 10 bases outside the gene matches. CDR3 residues: CASSLRGGRSEQFF. CDR3 in DNA: TGTGCCAGCAGTCTTCGGGGGGGGAGGTCTGAGCAGTTCTTC.

This chain joins TRBV6-5 and TRBJ1-1; no clear D. The CDR3 has 12 amino acids. Between the trimmed V and J ends, which lost 4 bases and 1 base, there was a span of 4 bases. Germline lookup yields CDR1 MNHEY and CDR2 SVGAGI. The CDR3 DNA is TGTGCCAGCAGTTCTTGGAACACTGAAGCTTTCTTT. It specifies CASSSWNTEAFF.